A selection of T cell receptor beta chains follows, all from one sample in a study of T-cell memory formation after mild COVID-19. TCRdb ran MiXCR on the 5' RACE reads and lists one entry per CDR3 protein. The data contain 350,000 to 400,000 distinct CDR3 sequences, around a fifth of them singletons. The sample taken for sequencing was PBMCs or a T cell subset sorted from them (not recorded which). The source of these receptors is an adult woman who had mild COVID-19 (a few samples of this study predate the infection). Cell type and time point are not known. Each CDR3 is given with its conserved first and last residue. A D gene is named only where the DNA matches it firmly. Clone sizes are given selectively: once, few, many, or a class where the clone is expanded.

size	V	D	J	CDR3	DNA
.	TRBV7-9	.	TRBJ2-2	CASRPGTAGTGELFF	TGTGCCAGCAGGCCCGGGACAGCGGGCACCGGGGAGCTGTTTTTT
.	TRBV5-5	.	TRBJ2-4	CASTFGGAKNIQYF	TGTGCCAGCACCTTTGGGGGGGCCAAAAACATTCAGTACTTC
few	TRBV18	TRBD2	TRBJ2-1	CASSRLAGGSSYNEQFF	TGTGCCAGCTCAAGACTAGCGGGAGGGAGCTCCTACAATGAGCAGTTCTTC
few	TRBV7-3	.	TRBJ2-7	CASSLTGGSEQYF	TGTGCCAGCAGCTTAACCGGGGGCTCCGAGCAGTACTTC
.	TRBV18	TRBD1	TRBJ1-2	CASSPGQGATRSGYTF	TGTGCCAGCTCACCAGGGCAGGGGGCCACGCGGTCTGGCTACACCTTC
.	TRBV19	.	TRBJ2-5	CASSVRRTETQYF	TGTGCCAGTAGTGTAAGGCGTACGGAGACCCAGTACTTC
many	TRBV5-1	.	TRBJ2-7	CASSLRTIQDEQYF	TGCGCCAGCAGCCTTAGGACGATTCAGGACGAGCAGTACTTC
few	TRBV28	TRBD1	TRBJ1-1	CASSLFGTGGLYTEAFF	TGTGCCAGCAGTTTATTCGGGACAGGGGGCCTGTATACTGAAGCTTTCTTT
many	TRBV12-3/TRBV12-4	TRBD1	TRBJ2-5	CASSSRGETQYF	TGTGCCAGCAGTTCCAGGGGGGAGACCCAGTACTTC
few	TRBV5-5	TRBD1	TRBJ1-2	CASSIIPGQDYGYTF	TGTGCCAGCAGCATCATACCGGGACAGGACTATGGCTACACCTTC
.	TRBV11-2	.	TRBJ1-6	CASGDRFRGPPLHF	TGTGCCAGCGGGGATCGGTTCAGGGGTCCACCCCTCCACTTT
few	TRBV29-1	.	TRBJ1-2	CSVVANYGYTF	TGCAGCGTTGTAGCTAACTATGGCTACACCTTC
.	TRBV25-1	.	TRBJ2-1	CASSGWDPPNEQFF	TGTGCCAGCAGTGGGTGGGACCCCCCGAATGAGCAGTTCTTC
.	TRBV7-9	.	TRBJ2-1	CASSPGGLGNEQFF	TGTGCCAGCAGCCCTGGGGGGCTAGGGAATGAGCAGTTCTTC
few	TRBV7-6	.	TRBJ1-3	CASSLGARLRSGNTIYF	TGTGCCAGCAGCTTAGGGGCCAGGCTACGCTCTGGAAACACCATATATTTT
few	TRBV10-3	TRBD1	TRBJ2-1	CAISASRQGTSWNEQFF	TGTGCCATCAGTGCCAGCCGACAGGGGACCTCCTGGAATGAGCAGTTCTTC
few	TRBV12-3/TRBV12-4	.	TRBJ1-5	CASSFMGYSNQPQHF	TGTGCCAGCAGTTTTATGGGTTATAGCAATCAGCCCCAGCATTTT
.	TRBV6-6	TRBD2	TRBJ2-3	CASTLSGTSTDTQYF	TGTGCCAGCACCCTCAGCGGGACTAGCACAGATACGCAGTATTTT
.	TRBV4-3	.	TRBJ2-7	CASSQRNVNEQYF	TGCGCCAGCAGCCAACGAAACGTAAACGAGCAGTACTTC
few	TRBV11-2	.	TRBJ2-7	CASSLGGPPYEQYF	TGTGCCAGCAGCTTGGGGGGGCCCCCCTACGAGCAGTACTTC
.	TRBV5-1	.	TRBJ2-3	CASSLFADTQYF	TGCGCCAGCAGCTTGTTTGCAGATACGCAGTATTTT
.	TRBV15	.	TRBJ2-1	CATSKDRDYSSYNEQFF	TGTGCCACCAGCAAAGACAGAGATTACAGCTCCTACAATGAGCAGTTCTTC
few	TRBV6-5	TRBD1	TRBJ1-6	CASSYQQGVVNSPLHF	TGTGCCAGCAGTTACCAACAGGGGGTTGTAAATTCACCCCTCCACTTT
.	TRBV5-1	TRBD2	TRBJ2-3	CASSLRSGVENTQYF	TGCGCCAGCAGCTTGAGAAGCGGGGTTGAAAATACGCAGTATTTT
.	TRBV6-6	.	TRBJ2-1	CASSYSEAAQYNEQFF	TGTGCCAGCAGTTACTCTGAGGCGGCTCAGTACAATGAGCAGTTCTTC
once	TRBV6-5	.	TRBJ1-1	CASSYQGGTEAFF	TGTGCCAGCAGTTACCAGGGAGGGACTGAAGCTTTCTTT
.	TRBV3-1	.	TRBJ2-2	CASSQSEKDRELFF	TGTGCCAGCAGCCAAAGTGAAAAGGACCGGGAGCTGTTTTTT
.	TRBV9	TRBD1	TRBJ2-5	CASSVLDRDQETQYF	TGTGCCAGCAGCGTTCTCGACAGGGACCAAGAGACCCAGTACTTC
few	TRBV7-9	TRBD1	TRBJ2-5	CASSSYRGEETQYF	TGTGCCAGCAGCTCGTACAGGGGGGAAGAGACCCAGTACTTC
.	TRBV20-1	.	TRBJ2-6	CSARDLGAGRSGANVLTF	TGCAGTGCTAGAGATCTGGGAGCCGGACGCTCTGGGGCCAACGTCCTGACTTTC
few	TRBV7-2	.	TRBJ2-1	CASSPSPRREQFF	TGTGCCAGCAGTCCTTCCCCTCGGAGGGAGCAGTTCTTC
.	TRBV9	.	TRBJ1-5	CASSVEDHYQPQHF	TGTGCCAGCAGCGTGGAGGACCATTATCAGCCCCAGCATTTT
few	TRBV7-2	TRBD2	TRBJ2-3	CASSLSREGQGSQYF	TGTGCCAGCAGCTTATCTCGGGAGGGCCAGGGTTCGCAGTATTTT
.	TRBV2	.	TRBJ2-1	CASSFQQGGEQFF	TGTGCCAGCAGTTTCCAGCAGGGTGGTGAGCAGTTCTTC
few	TRBV4-3	.	TRBJ1-4	CASSLDSGASEKLFF	TGCGCCAGCAGCCTCGATTCTGGGGCAAGTGAAAAACTGTTTTTT
few	TRBV12-3/TRBV12-4	TRBD1	TRBJ1-2	CASSFSQGAGGYTF	TGTGCCAGCAGTTTTTCACAGGGGGCGGGAGGCTACACCTTC
.	TRBV6-2/TRBV6-3	TRBD2	TRBJ2-1	CASSQNGRLKNEQFF	TGTGCCAGCAGTCAGAACGGGAGGCTGAAGAATGAGCAGTTCTTC
.	TRBV20-1	TRBD1	TRBJ2-5	CSVQRGRSHQETQYF	TGCAGTGTCCAGAGGGGGCGGAGCCACCAAGAGACCCAGTACTTC
.	TRBV12-3/TRBV12-4	.	TRBJ1-2	CASSLTPRGAAYGYTF	TGTGCCAGCAGTTTAACCCCGAGGGGGGCGGCCTATGGCTACACCTTC
few	TRBV7-8	.	TRBJ1-1	CASSLNPGGTEAFF	TGTGCCAGCAGCTTAAACCCTGGAGGAACTGAAGCTTTCTTT
few	TRBV20-1	TRBD1	TRBJ1-1	CSARDQKGTGRGDTEAFF	TGCAGTGCTAGAGATCAGAAGGGGACAGGGAGAGGGGACACTGAAGCTTTCTTT
many	TRBV6-1	.	TRBJ1-2	CASSEFGDGYTF	TGTGCCAGCAGTGAATTCGGGGATGGCTACACCTTC
.	TRBV4-3	TRBD2	TRBJ2-2	CASSQDRGLAGGPWKTGELFF	TGCGCCAGCAGCCAAGATCGGGGACTAGCGGGAGGGCCGTGGAAAACCGGGGAGCTGTTTTTT
few	TRBV2	.	TRBJ2-2	CASQDQFTTGELFF	TGTGCCAGCCAGGACCAGTTCACCACCGGGGAGCTGTTTTTT
.	TRBV18	.	TRBJ2-7	CASSPGSDSTYEQYF	TGTGCCAGCTCACCGGGATCGGACTCGACCTACGAGCAGTACTTC
.	TRBV20-1	TRBD2	TRBJ2-3	CSAKGVGLAGVTDTQYF	TGCAGTGCAAAGGGAGTCGGACTAGCGGGGGTCACAGATACGCAGTATTTT
many	TRBV7-3	TRBD2	TRBJ2-2	CASSQGGLAGVRTGELFF	TGTGCCAGCAGCCAAGGGGGACTAGCGGGAGTACGGACCGGGGAGCTGTTTTTT
.	TRBV3-1	TRBD1	TRBJ2-5	CASSQSSGGVETQYF	TGTGCCAGCAGCCAAAGCTCAGGGGGCGTTGAGACCCAGTACTTC
few	TRBV5-1	TRBD1	TRBJ1-2	CASSSGDREEGYTF	TGCGCCAGCAGCTCAGGAGACAGGGAAGAGGGCTACACCTTC
.	TRBV10-3	.	TRBJ2-7	CASSGWGRYEQYF	TGTGCCTCCTCCGGGTGGGGTAGGTACGAGCAGTACTTC
few	TRBV12-3/TRBV12-4	.	TRBJ2-2	CASVGAANTGELFF	TGTGCCAGCGTGGGGGCAGCGAACACCGGGGAGCTGTTTTTT
.	TRBV20-1	.	TRBJ2-5	CSAVGDNQETQYF	TGCAGTGCTGTAGGGGACAACCAAGAGACCCAGTACTTC
.	TRBV29-1	TRBD1	TRBJ2-7	CSVDKGDRGRNEQYF	TGCAGCGTTGATAAGGGGGACAGGGGTCGGAACGAGCAGTACTTC
.	TRBV5-5	TRBD1	TRBJ1-1	CASSTPDRGHTEAFF	TGTGCCAGCAGCACTCCTGACAGGGGGCACACTGAAGCTTTCTTT
.	TRBV10-3	.	TRBJ1-6	CAISEWSNSPLHF	TGTGCCATCAGTGAGTGGAGTAATTCACCCCTCCACTTT
few	TRBV4-3	.	TRBJ2-4	CASSQDRGMVIQYF	TGCGCCAGCAGCCAAGATCGGGGGATGGTCATTCAGTACTTC
few	TRBV3-1	TRBD2	TRBJ2-5	CATGTSGSIASETQYF	TGTGCCACCGGGACTAGCGGGAGTATAGCATCGGAGACCCAGTACTTC
.	TRBV10-3	TRBD1	TRBJ1-2	CAIRQDRGQGYTF	TGTGCCATCAGGCAGGACAGGGGGCAAGGCTACACCTTC
.	TRBV5-5	TRBD1	TRBJ2-1	CASSLDYSGTGVVDEQFF	TGTGCCAGCAGCTTGGATTATTCCGGGACAGGGGTTGTCGATGAGCAGTTCTTC